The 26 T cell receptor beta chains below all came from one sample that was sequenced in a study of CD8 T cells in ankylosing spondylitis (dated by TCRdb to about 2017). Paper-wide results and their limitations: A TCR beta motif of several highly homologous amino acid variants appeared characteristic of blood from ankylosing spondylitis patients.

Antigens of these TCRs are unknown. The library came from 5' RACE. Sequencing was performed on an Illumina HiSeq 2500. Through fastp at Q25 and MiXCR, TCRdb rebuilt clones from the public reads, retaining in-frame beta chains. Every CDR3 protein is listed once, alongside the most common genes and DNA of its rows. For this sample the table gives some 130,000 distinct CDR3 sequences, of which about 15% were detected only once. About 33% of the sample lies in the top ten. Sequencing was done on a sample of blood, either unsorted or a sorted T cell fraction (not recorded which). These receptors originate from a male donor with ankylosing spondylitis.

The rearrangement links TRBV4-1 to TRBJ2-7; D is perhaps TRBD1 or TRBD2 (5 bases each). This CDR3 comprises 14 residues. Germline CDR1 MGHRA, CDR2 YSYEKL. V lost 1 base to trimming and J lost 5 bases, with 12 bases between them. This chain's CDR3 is CASSQGSGPDEQYF. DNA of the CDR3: TGCGCCAGCAGCCAAGGGTCGGGGCCCGACGAGCAGTACTTC.

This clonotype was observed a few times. Here the CDR3 DNA reads TGTGCCAGCAGCTGGACAGGCTACGAGCAGTACTTC. Amino acid sequence: CASSWTGYEQYF. The rearrangement joins TRBV12-3 or TRBV12-4 to TRBJ2-7; 7 bases are a match to TRBD1. V was clipped by 6 bases and J by 3 bases; unmatched bases: 2. CDR3 size: 12 residues.

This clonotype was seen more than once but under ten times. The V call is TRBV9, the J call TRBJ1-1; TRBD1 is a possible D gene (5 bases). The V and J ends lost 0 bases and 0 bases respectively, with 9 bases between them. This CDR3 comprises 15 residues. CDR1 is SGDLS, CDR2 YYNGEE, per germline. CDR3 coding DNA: TGTGCCAGCAGCGTAGCCGACAGACTGAACACTGAAGCTTTCTTT. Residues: CASSVADRLNTEAFF.

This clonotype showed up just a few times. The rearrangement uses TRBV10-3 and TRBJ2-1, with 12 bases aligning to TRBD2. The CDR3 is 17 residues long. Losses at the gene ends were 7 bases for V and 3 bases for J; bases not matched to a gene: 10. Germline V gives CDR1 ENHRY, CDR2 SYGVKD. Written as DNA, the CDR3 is TGTGCCATCACCAACCGACTAGCGGGAGACAGCTACAATGAGCAGTTCTTC. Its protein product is CAITNRLAGDSYNEQFF.

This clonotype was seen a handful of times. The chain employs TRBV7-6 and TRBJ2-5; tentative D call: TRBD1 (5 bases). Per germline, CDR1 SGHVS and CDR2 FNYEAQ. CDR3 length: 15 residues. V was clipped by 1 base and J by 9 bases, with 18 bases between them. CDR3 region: CASSLVLQALGAQYF. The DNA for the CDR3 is TGTGCCAGCAGCTTAGTGCTACAGGCCCTTGGGGCCCAGTACTTC.

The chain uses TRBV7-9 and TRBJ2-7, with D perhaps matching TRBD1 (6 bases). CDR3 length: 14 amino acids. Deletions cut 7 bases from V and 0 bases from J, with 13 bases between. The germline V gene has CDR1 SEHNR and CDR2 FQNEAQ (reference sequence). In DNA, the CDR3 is TGTGCCAGCACTGCACAGGGATTCTCCTACGAGCAGTACTTC. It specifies CASTAQGFSYEQYF.

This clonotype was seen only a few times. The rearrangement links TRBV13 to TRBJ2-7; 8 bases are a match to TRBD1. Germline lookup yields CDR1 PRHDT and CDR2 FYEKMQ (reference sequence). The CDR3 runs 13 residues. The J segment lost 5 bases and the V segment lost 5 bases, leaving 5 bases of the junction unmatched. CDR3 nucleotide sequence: TGTGCCAGCAGCCCGCCGGACAGGGACGAGCAGTACTTC. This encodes CASSPPDRDEQYF.

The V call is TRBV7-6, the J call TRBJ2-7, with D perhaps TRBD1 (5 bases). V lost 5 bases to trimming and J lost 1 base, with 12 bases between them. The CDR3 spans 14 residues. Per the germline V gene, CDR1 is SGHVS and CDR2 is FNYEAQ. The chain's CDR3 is CASSPGPKSYEQYF. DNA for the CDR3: TGTGCCAGCAGCCCAGGGCCTAAATCCTACGAGCAGTACTTC.

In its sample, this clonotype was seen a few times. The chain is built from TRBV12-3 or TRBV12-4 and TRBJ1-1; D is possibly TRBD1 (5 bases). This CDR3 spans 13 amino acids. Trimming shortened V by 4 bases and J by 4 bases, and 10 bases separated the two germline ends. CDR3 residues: CASSSPGVTEAFF. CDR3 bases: TGTGCCAGCAGTTCTCCGGGGGTCACTGAAGCTTTCTTT.

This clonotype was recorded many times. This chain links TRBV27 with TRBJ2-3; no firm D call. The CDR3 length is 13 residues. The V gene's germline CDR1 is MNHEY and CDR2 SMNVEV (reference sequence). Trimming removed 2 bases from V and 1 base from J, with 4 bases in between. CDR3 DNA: TGTGCCAGCAGTTTAGGGGGCACAGATACGCAGTATTTT. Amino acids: CASSLGGTDTQYF.

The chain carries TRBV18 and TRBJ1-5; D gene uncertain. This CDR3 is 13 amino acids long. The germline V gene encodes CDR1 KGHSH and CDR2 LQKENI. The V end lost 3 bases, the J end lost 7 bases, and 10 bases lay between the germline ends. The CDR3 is CASSPTYEQPQHF. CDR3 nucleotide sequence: TGTGCCAGCTCACCCACCTACGAGCAGCCCCAGCATTTT. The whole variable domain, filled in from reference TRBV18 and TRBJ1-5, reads NAGVMQNPRHLVRRRGQEARLRCSPMKGHSHVYWYRQLPEEGLKFMVYLQKENIIDESGMPKERFSAEFPKEGPSILRIQQVVRGDSAAYFCASSPTYEQPQHFGDGTRLSIL.

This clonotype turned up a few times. The CDR3 DNA follows: TGTGCCATCAGTGAGTCGGGAGGGACTCCGGAATACAATGAGCAGTTCTTC. Translating gives CAISESGGTPEYNEQFF. The rearrangement links TRBV10-3 to TRBJ2-1; TRBD2 matches 7 bases. This CDR3 contains 17 residues. CDR1 is ENHRY, CDR2 SYGVKD, per germline. J lost 4 bases, V lost 0 bases, and 9 bases had no gene match.

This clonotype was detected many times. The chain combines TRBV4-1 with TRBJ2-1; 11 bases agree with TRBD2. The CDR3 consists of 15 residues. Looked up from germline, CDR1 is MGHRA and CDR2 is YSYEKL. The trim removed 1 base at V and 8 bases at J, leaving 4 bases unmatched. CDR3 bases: TGCGCCAGCAGCCAAGTCCTTAGCGGGAGGGATGAGCAGTTCTTC. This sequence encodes CASSQVLSGRDEQFF.

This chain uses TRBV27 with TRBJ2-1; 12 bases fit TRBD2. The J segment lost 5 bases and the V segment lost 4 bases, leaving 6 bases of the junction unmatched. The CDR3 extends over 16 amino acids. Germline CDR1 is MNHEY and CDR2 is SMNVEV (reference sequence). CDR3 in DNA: TGTGCCAGCAGTTGGCTAGCGGGAGGGAGGGACAATGAGCAGTTCTTC. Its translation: CASSWLAGGRDNEQFF.

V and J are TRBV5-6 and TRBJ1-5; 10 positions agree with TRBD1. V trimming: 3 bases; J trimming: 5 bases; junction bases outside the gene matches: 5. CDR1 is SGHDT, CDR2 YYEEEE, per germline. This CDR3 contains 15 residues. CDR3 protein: CASSWGTGEDQPQHF. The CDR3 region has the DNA TGTGCCAGCAGCTGGGGGACAGGGGAGGATCAGCCCCAGCATTTT.

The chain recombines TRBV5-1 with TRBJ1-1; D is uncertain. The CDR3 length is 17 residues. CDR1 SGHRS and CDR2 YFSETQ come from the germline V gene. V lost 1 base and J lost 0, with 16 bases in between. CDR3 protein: CASSLREKIRVNTEAFF. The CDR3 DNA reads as TGCGCCAGCAGCTTGAGGGAGAAGATAAGGGTGAACACTGAAGCTTTCTTT.

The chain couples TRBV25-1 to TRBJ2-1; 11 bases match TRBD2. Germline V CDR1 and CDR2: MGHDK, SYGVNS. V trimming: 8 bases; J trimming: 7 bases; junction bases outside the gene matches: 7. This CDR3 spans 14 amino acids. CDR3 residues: CASSPGLAANEQFF. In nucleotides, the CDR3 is TGTGCCAGCTCCCCGGGACTAGCGGCTAATGAGCAGTTCTTC.

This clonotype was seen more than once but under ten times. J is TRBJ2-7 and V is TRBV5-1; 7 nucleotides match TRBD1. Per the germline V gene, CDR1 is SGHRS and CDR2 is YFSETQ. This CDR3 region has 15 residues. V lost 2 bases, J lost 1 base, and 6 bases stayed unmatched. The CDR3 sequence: CASSFRDRASYEQYF. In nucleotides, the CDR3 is TGCGCCAGCAGCTTCCGCGACAGGGCGTCCTACGAGCAGTACTTC.

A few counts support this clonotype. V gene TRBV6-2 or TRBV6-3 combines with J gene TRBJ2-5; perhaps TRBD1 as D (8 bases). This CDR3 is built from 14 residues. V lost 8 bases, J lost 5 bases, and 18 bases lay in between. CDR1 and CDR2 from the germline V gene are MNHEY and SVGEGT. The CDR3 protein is CASERQGRGETQYF. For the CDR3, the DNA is TGTGCCAGCGAACGACAGGGGCGGGGGGAGACCCAGTACTTC.

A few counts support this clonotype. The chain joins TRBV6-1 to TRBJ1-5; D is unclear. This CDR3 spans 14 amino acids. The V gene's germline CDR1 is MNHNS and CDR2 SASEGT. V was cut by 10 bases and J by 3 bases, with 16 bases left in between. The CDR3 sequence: CATATPKYNQPQHF. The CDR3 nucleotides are TGTGCCACCGCGACACCGAAGTACAATCAGCCCCAGCATTTT.

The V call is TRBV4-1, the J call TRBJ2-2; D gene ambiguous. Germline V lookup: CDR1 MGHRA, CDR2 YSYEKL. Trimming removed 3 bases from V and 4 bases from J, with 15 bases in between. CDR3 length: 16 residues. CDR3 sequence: CASSQGTGFFTGELFF. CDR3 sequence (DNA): TGCGCCAGCAGCCAGGGCACTGGCTTCTTCACCGGGGAGCTGTTTTTT.

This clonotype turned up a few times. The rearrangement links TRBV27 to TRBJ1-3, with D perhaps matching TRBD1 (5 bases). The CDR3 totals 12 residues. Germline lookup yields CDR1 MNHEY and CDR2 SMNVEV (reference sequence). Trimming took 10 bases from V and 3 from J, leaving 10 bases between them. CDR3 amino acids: CATWDLGNTIYF. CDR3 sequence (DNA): TGTGCCACCTGGGACCTTGGAAACACCATATATTTT.

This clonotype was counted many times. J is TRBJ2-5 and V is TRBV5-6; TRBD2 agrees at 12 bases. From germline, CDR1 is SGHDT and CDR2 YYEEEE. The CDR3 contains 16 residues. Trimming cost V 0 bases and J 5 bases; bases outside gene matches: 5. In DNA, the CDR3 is TGTGCCAGCAGCTTGGGTCCGACTAGCGGGAGTGAGACCCAGTACTTC. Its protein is CASSLGPTSGSETQYF.

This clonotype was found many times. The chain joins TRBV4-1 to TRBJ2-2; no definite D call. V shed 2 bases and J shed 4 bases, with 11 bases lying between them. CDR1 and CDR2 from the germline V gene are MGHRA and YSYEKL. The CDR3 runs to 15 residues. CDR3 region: CASSQSVSGTGELFF. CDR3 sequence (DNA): TGCGCCAGCAGCCAAAGCGTGTCGGGCACCGGGGAGCTGTTTTTT.

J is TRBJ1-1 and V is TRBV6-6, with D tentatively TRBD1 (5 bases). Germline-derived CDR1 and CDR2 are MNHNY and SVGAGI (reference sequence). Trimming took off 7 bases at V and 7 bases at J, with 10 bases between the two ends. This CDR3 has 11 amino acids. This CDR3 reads CASNLGGEAFF. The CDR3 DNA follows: TGTGCCAGCAACCTGGGGGGTGAAGCTTTCTTT.

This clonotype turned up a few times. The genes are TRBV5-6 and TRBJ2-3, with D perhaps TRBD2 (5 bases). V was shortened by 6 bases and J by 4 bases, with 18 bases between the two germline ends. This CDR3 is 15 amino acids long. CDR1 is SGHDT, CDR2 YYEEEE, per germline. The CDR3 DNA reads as TGTGCCAGCAACCAAGGTGGCGGGTCAGCAGATACGCAGTATTTT. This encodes CASNQGGGSADTQYF. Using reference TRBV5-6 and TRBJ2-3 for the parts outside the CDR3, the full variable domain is DAGVTQSPTHLIKTRGQQVTLRCSPKSGHDTVSWYQQALGQGPQFIFQYYEEEERQRGNFPDRFSGHQFPNYSSELNVNALLLGDSALYLCASNQGGGSADTQYFGPGTRLTVL.